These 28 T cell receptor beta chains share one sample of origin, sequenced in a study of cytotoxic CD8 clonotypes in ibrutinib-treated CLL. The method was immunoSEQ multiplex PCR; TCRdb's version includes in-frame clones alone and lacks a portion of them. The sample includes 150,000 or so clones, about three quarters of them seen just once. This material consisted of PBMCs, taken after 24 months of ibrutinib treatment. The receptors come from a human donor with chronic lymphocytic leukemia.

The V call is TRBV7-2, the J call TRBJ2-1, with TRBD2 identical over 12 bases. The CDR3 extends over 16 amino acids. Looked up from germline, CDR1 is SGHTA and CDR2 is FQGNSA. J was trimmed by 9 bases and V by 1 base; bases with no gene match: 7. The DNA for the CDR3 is TGTGCCAGCAGCTTAGATGGGCTAGCGGGAGGGTTTGAGCAGTTCTTC. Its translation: CASSLDGLAGGFEQFF.

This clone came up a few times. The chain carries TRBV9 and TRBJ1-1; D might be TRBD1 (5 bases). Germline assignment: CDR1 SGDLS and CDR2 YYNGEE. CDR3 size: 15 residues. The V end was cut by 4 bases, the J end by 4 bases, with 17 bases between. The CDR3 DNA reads TGTGCCAGCAGCACGGGACTCCCGGTGATCACTGAAGCTTTCTTT. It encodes CASSTGLPVITEAFF.

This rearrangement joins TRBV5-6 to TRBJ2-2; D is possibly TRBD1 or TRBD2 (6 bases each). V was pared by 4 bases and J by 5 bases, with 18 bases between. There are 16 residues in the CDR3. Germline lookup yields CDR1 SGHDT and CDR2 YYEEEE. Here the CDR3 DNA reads TGTGCCAGCAGCCACATCCCGGGGGCGAGGACCGGGGAGCTGTTTTTT. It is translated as CASSHIPGARTGELFF.

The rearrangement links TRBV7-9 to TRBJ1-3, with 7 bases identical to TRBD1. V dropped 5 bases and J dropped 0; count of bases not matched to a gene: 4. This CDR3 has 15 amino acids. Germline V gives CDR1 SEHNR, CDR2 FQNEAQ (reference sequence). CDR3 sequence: CASSPQGPSGNTIYF. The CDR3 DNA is TGTGCCAGCAGCCCACAGGGGCCCTCTGGAAACACCATATATTTT.

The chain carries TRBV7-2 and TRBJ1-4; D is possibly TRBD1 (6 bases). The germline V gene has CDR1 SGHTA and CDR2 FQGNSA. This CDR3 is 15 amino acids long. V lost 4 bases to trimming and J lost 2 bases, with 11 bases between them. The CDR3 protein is CASSSTGVTNEKLFF. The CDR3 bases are TGTGCCAGCAGCTCGACAGGTGTGACTAATGAAAAACTGTTTTTT.

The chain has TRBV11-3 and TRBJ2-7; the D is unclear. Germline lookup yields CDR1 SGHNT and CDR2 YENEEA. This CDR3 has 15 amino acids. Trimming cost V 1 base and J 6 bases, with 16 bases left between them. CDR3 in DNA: TGTGCCAGCAGCTTAGTTGGGGAAGAAGAGCTCGAGCAGTACTTC. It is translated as CASSLVGEEELEQYF.

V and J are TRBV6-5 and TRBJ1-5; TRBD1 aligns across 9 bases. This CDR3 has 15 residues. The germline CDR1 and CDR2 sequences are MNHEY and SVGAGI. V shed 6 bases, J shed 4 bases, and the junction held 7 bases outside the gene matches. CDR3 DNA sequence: TGTGCCAGCAGCCCCCTGGACAGGGGAAATCAGCCCCAGCATTTT. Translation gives CASSPLDRGNQPQHF.

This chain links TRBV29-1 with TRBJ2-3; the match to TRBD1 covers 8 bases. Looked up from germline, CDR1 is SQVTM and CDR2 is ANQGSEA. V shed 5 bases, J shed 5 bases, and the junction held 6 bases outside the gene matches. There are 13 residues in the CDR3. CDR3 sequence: CSVSGGAGDTQYF. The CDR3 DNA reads TGCAGCGTTTCAGGGGGCGCGGGAGATACGCAGTATTTT.

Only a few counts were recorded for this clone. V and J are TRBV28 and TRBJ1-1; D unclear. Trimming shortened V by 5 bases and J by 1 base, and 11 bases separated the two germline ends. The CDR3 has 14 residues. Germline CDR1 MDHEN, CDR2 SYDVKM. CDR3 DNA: TGTGCCAGCAGTACCCTCTGGGGGAACACTGAAGCTTTCTTT. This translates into CASSTLWGNTEAFF.

As DNA, the CDR3 is TGTGCCAGCTCACCATCCGGGGGGCATGGCTACACCTTC. It codes for CASSPSGGHGYTF. The chain has TRBV18 and TRBJ1-2, with D possibly being TRBD1 (6 bases). Per the germline V gene, CDR1 is KGHSH and CDR2 is LQKENI. CDR3 size: 13 residues. V shed 2 bases and J shed 6 bases, with 10 bases lying between them.

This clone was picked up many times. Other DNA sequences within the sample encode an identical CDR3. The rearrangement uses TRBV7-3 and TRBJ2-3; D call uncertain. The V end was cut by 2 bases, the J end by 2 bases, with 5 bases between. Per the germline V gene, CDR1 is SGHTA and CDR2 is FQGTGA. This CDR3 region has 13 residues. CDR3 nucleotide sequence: TGTGCCAGCAGCTTAGGTGCCACAGATACGCAGTATTTT. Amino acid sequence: CASSLGATDTQYF.

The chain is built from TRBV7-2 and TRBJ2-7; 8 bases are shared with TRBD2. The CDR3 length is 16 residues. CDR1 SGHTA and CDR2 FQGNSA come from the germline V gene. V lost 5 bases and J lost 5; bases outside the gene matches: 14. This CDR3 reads CASSPPGVSGSHEQYF. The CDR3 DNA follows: TGTGCCAGCAGCCCCCCCGGGGTGAGCGGGAGCCACGAGCAGTACTTC.

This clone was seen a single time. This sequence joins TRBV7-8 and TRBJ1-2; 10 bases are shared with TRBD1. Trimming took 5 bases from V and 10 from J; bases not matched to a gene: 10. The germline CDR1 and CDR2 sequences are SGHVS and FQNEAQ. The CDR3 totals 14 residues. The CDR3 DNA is TGTGCCAGCAGCCGCACCGGGACAGGGGTTGACTACACCTTC. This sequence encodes CASSRTGTGVDYTF.

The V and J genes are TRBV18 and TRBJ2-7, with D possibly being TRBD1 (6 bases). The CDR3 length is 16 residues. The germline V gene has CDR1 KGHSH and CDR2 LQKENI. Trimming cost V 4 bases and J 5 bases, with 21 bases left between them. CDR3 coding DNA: TGTGCCAGCTCACTACGACAGGCTGGCGTCGGCCACGAGCAGTACTTC. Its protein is CASSLRQAGVGHEQYF.

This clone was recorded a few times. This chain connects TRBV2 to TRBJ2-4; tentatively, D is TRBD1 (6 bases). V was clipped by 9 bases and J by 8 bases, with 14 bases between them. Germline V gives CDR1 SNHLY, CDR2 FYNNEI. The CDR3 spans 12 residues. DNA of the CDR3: TGTGCCAGTGGACAGCCCGGTCACATTCAGTACTTC. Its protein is CASGQPGHIQYF.

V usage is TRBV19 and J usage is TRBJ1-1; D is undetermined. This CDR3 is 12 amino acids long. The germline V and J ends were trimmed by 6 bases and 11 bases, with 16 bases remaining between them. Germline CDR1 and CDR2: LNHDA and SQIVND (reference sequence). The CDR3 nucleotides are TGTGCCAGTAGGGTCCCCTTCGGGGATGCTTTCTTT. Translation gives CASRVPFGDAFF.

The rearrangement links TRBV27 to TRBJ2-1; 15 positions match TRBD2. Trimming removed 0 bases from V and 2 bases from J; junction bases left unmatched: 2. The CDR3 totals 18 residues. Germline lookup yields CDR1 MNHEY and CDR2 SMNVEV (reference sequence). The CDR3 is CASSLSRTSGRAYNEQFF. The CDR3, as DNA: TGTGCCAGCAGTTTATCGCGGACTAGCGGGAGGGCCTACAATGAGCAGTTCTTC.

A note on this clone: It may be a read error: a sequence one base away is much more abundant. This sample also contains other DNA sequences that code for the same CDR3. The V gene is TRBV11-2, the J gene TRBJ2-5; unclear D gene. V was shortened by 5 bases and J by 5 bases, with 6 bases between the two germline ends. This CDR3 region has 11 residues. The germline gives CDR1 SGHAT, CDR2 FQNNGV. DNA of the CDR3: TGTGCCAGCAGCCCCAGGGAGACCCAGTACTTC. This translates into CASSPRETQYF.

The CDR3 DNA reads TGTGCCAGCAAGGTCAGCAGGGCTAAGTTCTTC. This codes for CASKVSRAKFF. The genes are TRBV28 and TRBJ2-1; possibly TRBD1 for D (5 bases). Germline V gene data show CDR1 as MDHEN and CDR2 as SYDVKM. This CDR3 comprises 11 residues. Between the trimmed V and J ends, which lost 7 bases and 14 bases, there was a span of 15 bases. Together with reference TRBV28 and TRBJ2-1, the CDR3 gives the full variable domain: DVKVTQSSRYLVKRTGEKVFLECVQDMDHENMFWYRQDPGLGLRLIYFSYDVKMKEKGDIPEGYSVSREKKERFSLILESASTNQTSMYLCASKVSRAKFFGPGTRLTVL.

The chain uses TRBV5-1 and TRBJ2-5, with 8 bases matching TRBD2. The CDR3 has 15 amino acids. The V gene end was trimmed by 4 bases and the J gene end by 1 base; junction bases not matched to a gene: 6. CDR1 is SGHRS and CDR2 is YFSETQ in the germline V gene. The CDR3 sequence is CASSGAGGSQETQYF. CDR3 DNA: TGCGCCAGCAGCGGGGCGGGAGGCAGCCAAGAGACCCAGTACTTC. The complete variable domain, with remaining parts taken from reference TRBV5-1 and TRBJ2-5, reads KAGVTQTPRYLIKTRGQQVTLSCSPISGHRSVSWYQQTPGQGLQFLFEYFSETQRNKGNFPGRFSGRQFSNSRSEMNVSTLELGDSALYLCASSGAGGSQETQYFGPGTRLLVL.

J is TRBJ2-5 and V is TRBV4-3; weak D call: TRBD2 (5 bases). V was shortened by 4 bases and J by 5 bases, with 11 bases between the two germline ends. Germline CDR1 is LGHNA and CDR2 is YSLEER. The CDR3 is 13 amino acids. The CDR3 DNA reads TGCGCCAGCAGCCCCCTAGCTCGGGAGACCCAGTACTTC. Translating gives CASSPLARETQYF.

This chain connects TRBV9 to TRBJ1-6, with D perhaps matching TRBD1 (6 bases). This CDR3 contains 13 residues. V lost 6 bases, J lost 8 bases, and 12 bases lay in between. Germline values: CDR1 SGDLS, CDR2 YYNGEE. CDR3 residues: CASTRDTHSPLHF. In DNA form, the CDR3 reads TGTGCCAGCACGCGGGACACCCATTCACCCCTCCACTTT.

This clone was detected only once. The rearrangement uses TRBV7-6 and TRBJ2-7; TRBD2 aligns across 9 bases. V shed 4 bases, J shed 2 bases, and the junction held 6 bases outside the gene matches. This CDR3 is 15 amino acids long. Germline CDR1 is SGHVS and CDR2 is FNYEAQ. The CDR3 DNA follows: TGTGCCAGCAGCTCCCGACTAGCGGAGACCTACGAGCAGTACTTC. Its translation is CASSSRLAETYEQYF.

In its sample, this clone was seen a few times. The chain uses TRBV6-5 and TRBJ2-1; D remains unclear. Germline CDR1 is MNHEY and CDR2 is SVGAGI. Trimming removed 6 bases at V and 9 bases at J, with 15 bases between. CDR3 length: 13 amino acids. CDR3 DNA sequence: TGTGCCAGCAGGCCACCGCCCTTCGGTGAGCAGTTCTTC. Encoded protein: CASRPPPFGEQFF.

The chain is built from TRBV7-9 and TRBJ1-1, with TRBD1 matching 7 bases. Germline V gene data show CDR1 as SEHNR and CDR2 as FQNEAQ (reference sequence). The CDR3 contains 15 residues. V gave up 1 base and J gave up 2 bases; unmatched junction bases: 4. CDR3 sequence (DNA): TGTGCCAGCAGCTTAGACACAGGGGTCAACACTGAAGCTTTCTTT. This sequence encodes CASSLDTGVNTEAFF.

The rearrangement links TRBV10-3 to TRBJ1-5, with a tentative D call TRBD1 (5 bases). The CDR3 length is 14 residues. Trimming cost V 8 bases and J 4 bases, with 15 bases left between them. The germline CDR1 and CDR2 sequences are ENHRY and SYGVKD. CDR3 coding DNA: TGTGCCATCGGGGACTTCACCATAAATCAGCCCCAGCATTTT. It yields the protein CAIGDFTINQPQHF.

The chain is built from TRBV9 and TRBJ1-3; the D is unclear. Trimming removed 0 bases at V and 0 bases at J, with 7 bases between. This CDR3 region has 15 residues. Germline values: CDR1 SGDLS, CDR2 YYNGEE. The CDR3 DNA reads TGTGCCAGCAGCGTAGGGCAGGACTCTGGAAACACCATATATTTT. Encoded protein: CASSVGQDSGNTIYF.

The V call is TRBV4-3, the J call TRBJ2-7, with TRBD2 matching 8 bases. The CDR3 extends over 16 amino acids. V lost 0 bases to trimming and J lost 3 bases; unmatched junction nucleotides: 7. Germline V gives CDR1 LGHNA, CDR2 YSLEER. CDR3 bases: TGCGCCAGCAGCCAAGATCGGGGTAGCGGGGTCTACGAGCAGTACTTC. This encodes CASSQDRGSGVYEQYF.